The 29 T cell receptor beta chains below all came from one sample that was sequenced in a study of shared clonotypes between healthy human individuals. The method was immunoSEQ multiplex PCR; TCRdb's version includes in-frame clones alone and lacks a portion of them. The sample comprises 400,000 to 500,000 clones, less than 80% of which are singletons, and roughly 12% rests with the top ten. Sequenced sample: PBMCs. The source is a woman in her 40s in good health. Some clones in this sample may be carry-over from other donors' samples.

The chain uses TRBV7-9 and TRBJ2-5, with TRBD1 matching 7 bases. J lost 5 bases, V lost 1 base, and 7 bases had no gene match. Germline V gene lookup returns CDR1 SEHNR and CDR2 FQNEAQ (reference sequence). The CDR3 is made up of 15 amino acids. This CDR3 is CASSLGQGGAETQYF. The CDR3 DNA follows: TGTGCCAGCAGCTTAGGCCAAGGGGGCGCGGAGACCCAGTACTTC.

This clone was seen only once. V usage is TRBV14 and J usage is TRBJ2-5; 7 bases line up with TRBD2. The CDR3 spans 17 residues. V was clipped by 0 bases and J by 1 base; unmatched bases: 8. Germline lookup yields CDR1 SGHDN and CDR2 FVKESK. CDR3 DNA: TGTGCCAGCAGCCAAGATAGGGCTAGCGGAATCCAAGAGACCCAGTACTTC. Amino acids: CASSQDRASGIQETQYF. Supplemented by reference TRBV14 and TRBJ2-5, the full variable domain reads EAGVTQFPSHSVIEKGQTVTLRCDPISGHDNLYWYRRVMGKEIKFLLHFVKESKQDESGMPNNRFLAERTGGTYSTLKVQPAELEDSGVYFCASSQDRASGIQETQYFGPGTRLLVL.

The rearrangement joins TRBV29-1 to TRBJ1-1, with TRBD1 identical over 7 bases. CDR1 and CDR2 (germline): SQVTM, ANQGSEA. This CDR3 has 13 residues. V dropped 7 bases and J dropped 2; count of bases not matched to a gene: 7. The CDR3 spells CSASGQINTEAFF. CDR3 nucleotide sequence: TGCAGCGCCTCGGGACAGATAAACACTGAAGCTTTCTTT.

In the case of this clone: A far larger clone is one base from this, pointing to a likely read error. The same CDR3 is also encoded by other DNA sequences in this sample. The J gene is TRBJ2-1, the V gene TRBV27; D unresolved. Germline assignment: CDR1 MNHEY and CDR2 SMNVEV (reference sequence). CDR3 length equals 14 residues. V was pared by 5 bases and J by 6 bases, with 14 bases between. CDR3 residues: CASSTPATPNEQFF. CDR3 DNA: TGTGCCAGCAGTACGCCCGCGACACCCAATGAGCAGTTCTTC.

This sequence joins TRBV30 and TRBJ1-1; D gene unclear. CDR1 and CDR2 (germline): GTSNPN, SVGIG (reference sequence). Deletions cut 8 bases from V and 1 base from J, with 14 bases between. The CDR3 contains 13 residues. In DNA, the CDR3 is TGTGCCCGAAGGTCAGATTCGAACACTGAAGCTTTCTTT. Protein: CARRSDSNTEAFF.

This chain uses TRBV11-2 with TRBJ2-7; no clear D gene. The CDR3 is made up of 14 amino acids. Trimming stripped 10 bases from V and 2 bases from J, with 18 bases between. Germline-derived CDR1 and CDR2 are SGHAT and FQNNGV. CDR3 sequence: CATLRPSSPYEQYF. CDR3 sequence (DNA): TGTGCCACCCTTAGACCCTCGTCGCCCTACGAGCAGTACTTC.

This chain uses TRBV6-5 with TRBJ2-7, with D maybe TRBD1 (5 bases). CDR3 length: 14 amino acids. The V end was cut by 7 bases, the J end by 2 bases, with 15 bases between. The germline V gene encodes CDR1 MNHEY and CDR2 SVGAGI. The CDR3: CASTQDSVPYEQYF. For the CDR3, the DNA is TGTGCCAGCACCCAAGACAGCGTACCCTACGAGCAGTACTTC.

J is TRBJ1-2 and V is TRBV5-1, with a weak D call TRBD1 (6 bases). The CDR3 runs to 14 residues. The ends were cut back, 4 bases at V and 0 bases at J, with 10 bases in the middle. Germline CDR1 SGHRS, CDR2 YFSETQ. The CDR3 is CASSAGTTNYGYTF. CDR3 DNA: TGCGCCAGCAGCGCCGGGACAACTAACTATGGCTACACCTTC.

This chain connects TRBV19 to TRBJ2-7; 13 nucleotides agree with TRBD2. The germline gives CDR1 LNHDA, CDR2 SQIVND (reference sequence). The CDR3 contains 16 residues. V lost 6 bases to trimming and J lost 3 bases; unmatched junction nucleotides: 8. DNA for the CDR3: TGTGCCAGTAGCCTCATGGGGACTAGCGGGATCTACGAGCAGTACTTC. This sequence encodes CASSLMGTSGIYEQYF.

The V and J genes are TRBV7-4 and TRBJ1-5; D is perhaps TRBD1 (6 bases). Trimming stripped 6 bases from V and 0 bases from J, with 24 bases between. Germline V gene data show CDR1 as SGHVT and CDR2 as SQSDAQ. The CDR3 is made up of 19 amino acids. The CDR3 loop is CASRPSSPGVIRSNQPQHF. CDR3 DNA sequence: TGTGCCAGCAGACCAAGCTCACCAGGGGTTATACGTAGCAATCAGCCCCAGCATTTT.

This chain links TRBV27 with TRBJ2-7; 9 nucleotides line up with TRBD2. V trimming: 6 bases; J trimming: 5 bases; junction bases outside the gene matches: 11. Germline V gene data show CDR1 as MNHEY and CDR2 as SMNVEV (reference sequence). The CDR3 contains 15 residues. The chain's CDR3 is CASRQTAAGGDEQYF. The CDR3 coding sequence is TGTGCCAGCAGACAAACGGCGGCGGGGGGGGACGAGCAGTACTTC.

This chain joins TRBV7-3 and TRBJ2-1, with TRBD2 identical over 9 bases. V shed 5 bases, J shed 4 bases, and the junction held 12 bases outside the gene matches. The germline CDR1 and CDR2 sequences are SGHTA and FQGTGA. CDR3 size: 17 residues. The CDR3 bases are TGTGCCAGCAGCCCTTCCCTTAGCGGGAGTACGTACAATGAGCAGTTCTTC. This gives the protein CASSPSLSGSTYNEQFF.

The chain couples TRBV27 to TRBJ2-1, with D perhaps TRBD2 (5 bases). Germline loops: CDR1 MNHEY, CDR2 SMNVEV (reference sequence). The CDR3 sequence is 14 residues long. Trimming cost V 9 bases and J 1 base, with 13 bases left between them. The CDR3: CASSLLVSYNEQFF. In DNA, the CDR3 is TGTGCCAGTTCTTTACTAGTTTCCTACAATGAGCAGTTCTTC.

This clone was seen once. The rearrangement uses TRBV28 and TRBJ1-3; D is unresolved. Trimming removed 0 bases from V and 0 bases from J, with 12 bases in between. The CDR3 spans 17 residues. Germline loops: CDR1 MDHEN, CDR2 SYDVKM. This CDR3 is CASSLWASRSSGNTIYF. DNA of the CDR3: TGTGCCAGCAGTTTATGGGCCAGCCGGTCCTCTGGAAACACCATATATTTT.

V and J are TRBV30 and TRBJ2-1; TRBD1 matches at 8 bases. CDR3 length: 13 amino acids. Trimming removed 5 bases from V and 3 bases from J; junction bases left unmatched: 3. Looked up from germline, CDR1 is GTSNPN and CDR2 is SVGIG (reference sequence). CDR3 DNA sequence: TGTGCCTGGCGGACAGGGAACTACAATGAGCAGTTCTTC. Residues: CAWRTGNYNEQFF.

The J gene is TRBJ1-3, the V gene TRBV7-2; D is perhaps TRBD1 (5 bases). Per germline, CDR1 SGHTA and CDR2 FQGNSA. Trimming stripped 3 bases from V and 0 bases from J, with 9 bases between. This CDR3 comprises 15 residues. The CDR3 spells CASSLWGTSGNTIYF. For the CDR3, the DNA is TGTGCCAGCAGCTTGTGGGGGACCTCTGGAAACACCATATATTTT. Supplemented by reference TRBV7-2 and TRBJ1-3, the full variable domain reads GAGVSQSPSNKVTEKGKDVELRCDPISGHTALYWYRQSLGQGLEFLIYFQGNSAPDKSGLPSDRFSAERTGGSVSTLTIQRTQQEDSAVYLCASSLWGTSGNTIYFGEGSWLTVV.

This sequence joins TRBV7-2 and TRBJ2-2; 9 nucleotides match TRBD2. This CDR3 contains 15 residues. Germline V CDR1 and CDR2: SGHTA, FQGNSA. V lost 8 bases and J lost 2; bases outside the gene matches: 6. The chain's CDR3 is CASAVTSGNTGELFF. Written as DNA, the CDR3 is TGTGCCAGCGCGGTGACTAGCGGCAACACCGGGGAGCTGTTTTTT.

The chain has TRBV2 and TRBJ2-1, with TRBD1 as a possible D gene (6 bases). V lost 7 bases and J 5 bases, leaving 12 bases between the germline ends. This CDR3 contains 13 residues. Per the germline V gene, CDR1 is SNHLY and CDR2 is FYNNEI. The CDR3 is CASTPDRNNEQFF. For the CDR3, the DNA is TGTGCCAGCACCCCAGACAGGAACAATGAGCAGTTCTTC.

J is TRBJ2-2 and V is TRBV10-1; D might be TRBD2 (7 bases). Germline V CDR1 and CDR2: WNHNN, SYGVQD (reference sequence). Trimming pared 1 base from V and 2 bases from J, leaving 14 bases between. The CDR3 loop spans 17 amino acids. The CDR3 spells CASSEWGGDTNTGELFF. CDR3 bases: TGCGCCAGCAGTGAGTGGGGGGGGGACACTAACACCGGGGAGCTGTTTTTT.

This clone was seen only a few times. The chain uses TRBV7-9 and TRBJ2-1, with 10 bases lining up with TRBD1. From germline, CDR1 is SEHNR and CDR2 FQNEAQ (reference sequence). Trimming removed 5 bases from V and 10 bases from J; junction bases left unmatched: 5. This CDR3 is built from 13 residues. CDR3 sequence: CASSLRQGAEQFF. The CDR3 nucleotides are TGTGCCAGCAGCCTCAGACAGGGGGCCGAGCAGTTCTTC.

The chain employs TRBV4-1 and TRBJ2-1; 13 bases agree with TRBD2. The germline V gene encodes CDR1 MGHRA and CDR2 YSYEKL. The CDR3 covers 16 residues. The V and J ends lost 4 bases and 6 bases, in that order; junction bases with no gene match: 6. CDR3 sequence reads: CASSLLLAGGSNEQFF. The CDR3, as DNA: TGCGCCAGCAGCCTCTTACTAGCGGGAGGGTCCAATGAGCAGTTCTTC.

This chain uses TRBV11-2 with TRBJ2-4; D might be TRBD2 (5 bases). With 1 base removed from V and 6 bases from J, the gap between germline ends came to 7 bases. This CDR3 spans 13 amino acids. Germline values: CDR1 SGHAT, CDR2 FQNNGV. The CDR3 loop is CASSLGRGNIQYF. CDR3 nucleotide sequence: TGTGCCAGCAGCTTAGGTCGGGGAAACATTCAGTACTTC.

The CDR3 here is CASSLGPGAYEQYF. The CDR3, as DNA: TGTGCCAGCAGCTTAGGTCCGGGAGCCTACGAGCAGTACTTC. The chain carries TRBV7-2 and TRBJ2-7, with D possibly TRBD2 on 6 matching bases. Trimming stripped 1 base from V and 2 bases from J, with 9 bases between. Germline V gives CDR1 SGHTA, CDR2 FQGNSA. The CDR3 extends over 14 amino acids.

With regard to this clone: A much larger clone differs from this one at a single base, so this may be a read error. The chain uses TRBV2 and TRBJ2-1, with D hard to call. The germline V gene encodes CDR1 SNHLY and CDR2 FYNNEI. The germline V and J ends were trimmed by 5 bases and 3 bases, with 2 bases remaining between them. The CDR3 consists of 11 residues. CDR3 residues: CASSYYNEQFF. CDR3 bases: TGTGCCAGCAGTTACTACAATGAGCAGTTCTTC.

V is TRBV19 and J is TRBJ2-5; a weak D match, TRBD1 (6 bases). The CDR3 runs to 13 residues. Trimming removed 5 bases at V and 5 bases at J, with 12 bases between. Looked up from germline, CDR1 is LNHDA and CDR2 is SQIVND (reference sequence). Here the CDR3 DNA reads TGTGCCAGTAGTCGCAGGGGTCGGGAGACCCAGTACTTC. This encodes CASSRRGRETQYF.

This clone has only one observation. The chain couples TRBV29-1 to TRBJ1-5; D ambiguous. Germline CDR1 reads SQVTM; CDR2 reads ANQGSEA. The CDR3 runs to 13 residues. V was cut by 1 base and J by 7 bases, with 11 bases left in between. CDR3 sequence reads: CSVEVVKGQPQHF. The CDR3 DNA follows: TGCAGCGTTGAAGTGGTCAAGGGCCAGCCCCAGCATTTT. The variable domain in full, completed from reference TRBV29-1 and TRBJ1-5, reads SAVISQKPSRDICQRGTSLTIQCQVDSQVTMMFWYRQQPGQSLTLIATANQGSEATYESGFVIDKFPISRPNLTFSTLTVSNMSPEDSSIYLCSVEVVKGQPQHFGDGTRLSIL.

This clone was recorded only once. V is TRBV25-1 and J is TRBJ1-1, with D uncertain. There are 14 residues in the CDR3. V lost 3 bases and J 0 bases, leaving 8 bases between the germline ends. Germline assignment: CDR1 MGHDK and CDR2 SYGVNS. The CDR3 region is CASSEFGMNTEAFF. The CDR3 bases are TGTGCCAGCAGTGAGTTCGGGATGAACACTGAAGCTTTCTTT.

The gene calls are TRBV19 and TRBJ2-7, with 7 bases lining up with TRBD1. This CDR3 is built from 15 residues. The J segment lost 3 bases and the V segment lost 3 bases, leaving 8 bases of the junction unmatched. Germline CDR1 LNHDA, CDR2 SQIVND (reference sequence). CDR3 in amino acids: CASSIRQGPFYEQYF. In DNA form, the CDR3 reads TGTGCCAGTAGTATTCGACAGGGTCCATTCTACGAGCAGTACTTC.

The V gene is TRBV29-1, the J gene TRBJ2-2; D might be TRBD1 (5 bases). Germline lookup yields CDR1 SQVTM and CDR2 ANQGSEA. This CDR3 region has 13 residues. The V and J ends lost 5 bases and 5 bases respectively, with 12 bases between them. The DNA for the CDR3 is TGCAGCGTTCCTATGACAGCAACCGGGGAGCTGTTTTTT. Protein: CSVPMTATGELFF.